This T cell receptor beta chain was observed in a study of blood T cell repertoires in COVID-19. Turning to the study itself: The cDNA or gDNA used as material had been derived from T cells, B-cell-depleted T cells, or PBMCs.

In the source study's methods: Scientists estimated how many nucleated cells there were by amplifying reference gene primers. TCRdb's copy holds only in-frame clones and misses some; the assay was immunoSEQ multiplex PCR. V and J calls and clone size come straight from that table; D and trimming were deduced from the DNA. In the table there are some 400,000 clones, 80% to 90% of which are singletons. Seattle researchers signed up patients amid active infection and tracked them longitudinally. The sequencing input was peripheral blood. The TCR was taken from a woman in her 30s with COVID-19, enrolled during active disease.

The CDR3 region is CAGGQENTEAFF. The CDR3 DNA is TGTGCCGGCGGACAGGAGAACACTGAAGCTTTCTTT. The chain combines TRBV28 with TRBJ1-1, with 7 bases fitting TRBD1. The CDR3 covers 12 residues. Unmatched junction bases numbered 4, after V lost 11 bases and J lost 1 base. Looked up from germline, CDR1 is MDHEN and CDR2 is SYDVKM.